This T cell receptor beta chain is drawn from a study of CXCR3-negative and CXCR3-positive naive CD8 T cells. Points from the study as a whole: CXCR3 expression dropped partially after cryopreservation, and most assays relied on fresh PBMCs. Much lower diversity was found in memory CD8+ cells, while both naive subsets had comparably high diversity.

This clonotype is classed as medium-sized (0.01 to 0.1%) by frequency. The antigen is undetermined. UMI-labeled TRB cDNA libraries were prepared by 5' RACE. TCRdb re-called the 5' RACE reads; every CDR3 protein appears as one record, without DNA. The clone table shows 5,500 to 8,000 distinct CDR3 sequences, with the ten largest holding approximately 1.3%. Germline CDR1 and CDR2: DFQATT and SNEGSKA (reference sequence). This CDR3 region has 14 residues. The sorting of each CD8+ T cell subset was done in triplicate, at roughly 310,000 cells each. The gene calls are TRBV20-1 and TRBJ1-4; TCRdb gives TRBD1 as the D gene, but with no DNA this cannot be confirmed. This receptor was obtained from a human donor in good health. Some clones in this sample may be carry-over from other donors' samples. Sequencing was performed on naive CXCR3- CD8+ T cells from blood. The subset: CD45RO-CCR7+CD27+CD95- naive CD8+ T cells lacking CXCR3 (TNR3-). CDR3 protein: CSAIRQGRNEKLFF.